This T cell receptor beta chain was sequenced in a study of cytomegalovirus exposure and HLA in healthy donors. Overall study: A prior study identified 120 million or so unique TCR beta sequences from 180 million or so T cells.

The study ran its PCR with 60 Vbeta and 13 Jbeta primers. Only in-frame clones appear in the TCRdb table, and some are missing; sequencing was by immunoSEQ multiplex PCR. The sample records about 150,000 clones, around 60% being singletons. On this clone: Its antigen is still unknown.

Germline values: CDR1 SGHTA, CDR2 FQGNSA. V dropped 5 bases and J dropped 3; count of bases not matched to a gene: 11. The CDR3 has 17 amino acids. Regarding the study as a whole: TCR beta V- and J-gene trimming, according to a later analysis, was linked to a missense DCLRE1C variant. Available immune exposure information was restricted to CMV serostatus only.

The gene calls are TRBV7-2 and TRBJ1-3; TRBD1 matches at 9 bases. Sequencing was done on a sample of PBMCs. The sequence came from a woman aged 55-70 years in good health and CMV-seropositive. As DNA, the CDR3 is TGTGCCAGCAGCCCAGGCGGGACAGGGATTTTTGGAAACACCATATATTTT. It translates to CASSPGGTGIFGNTIYF.